This is a list of T cell receptor beta chains from one sample in a study of control samples from healthy donors and cancer patients. The table came from immunoSEQ multiplex PCR; TCRdb's copy has only in-frame clones and leaves some out. The sample consists of 100,000 to 150,000 clones, 80% to 95% of them appearing once. Sequenced: blood. The receptors derive from a woman aged 18 to 35 in good health. Both conserved end residues are part of each CDR3. The D gene is left open where the match is weak. Size is omitted from some rows. Given values are once, few, many or a class for expanded clones.

D gene	CDR3 length	V gene	clone size	J gene	CDR3 DNA	CDR3 protein
TRBD2	15	TRBV2	.	TRBJ2-2	TGTGCCAGCAGTGGAGCGGGGGGAAACACCGGGGAGCTGTTTTTT	CASSGAGGNTGELFF
.	14	TRBV9	.	TRBJ1-1	TGTGCCAGCAGCGTAGCTGGTTTGAACACTGAAGCTTTCTTT	CASSVAGLNTEAFF
.	13	TRBV6-5	.	TRBJ1-1	TGTGCCAGCAGTAGAACCAGGGACACTGAAGCTTTCTTT	CASSRTRDTEAFF
.	15	TRBV28	.	TRBJ1-4	TGTGCCAGCAATCCCAGGGGAGATCATAATGAAAAACTGTTTTTT	CASNPRGDHNEKLFF
.	16	TRBV7-9	.	TRBJ2-3	TGTGCCAGCAGCAGAAGGTCCGGGACTAGCACAGATACGCAGTATTTT	CASSRRSGTSTDTQYF
.	14	TRBV24-1	.	TRBJ1-2	TGTGCCACCAGTGACTCCCGGACAGACTATGGCTACACCTTC	CATSDSRTDYGYTF
TRBD1	15	TRBV28	.	TRBJ1-1	TGTGCCAGCAGACCCCGGACAGGGTTGGAGACTGAAGCTTTCTTT	CASRPRTGLETEAFF
.	17	TRBV3-1/TRBV3-2	.	TRBJ2-2	TGTGCCAGCAGCCCCTGGACACAAAACCTCTACACCGGGGAGCTGTTTTTT	CASSPWTQNLYTGELFF
TRBD2	15	TRBV7-9	.	TRBJ2-2	TGTGCCAGCAGCCTAACTAGCGGGGGGACCGGGGAGCTGTTTTTT	CASSLTSGGTGELFF
.	15	TRBV15	.	TRBJ1-5	TGTGCCACCAGCAGAGGAGTAGCAGGGCGGGGAGCCCAGCATTTT	CATSRGVAGRGAQHF
TRBD2	14	TRBV30	.	TRBJ2-3	TGTGCCTGGACTAGCGGGGGGGACACAGATACGCAGTATTTT	CAWTSGGDTDTQYF
.	16	TRBV9	.	TRBJ1-6	TGTGCCAGCAGCCCCACCTCCGACAGGATTAATTCACCCCTCCACTTT	CASSPTSDRINSPLHF
.	14	TRBV5-4	.	TRBJ2-6	TGTGCCAGCAGCTTCCCCCCGGGGGCCAACGTCCTGACTTTC	CASSFPPGANVLTF
.	14	TRBV6-5	.	TRBJ2-1	TGTGCCAGCAAGGAGGGAATAGCCTACAATGAGCAGTTCTTC	CASKEGIAYNEQFF
.	15	TRBV6-5	.	TRBJ2-3	TGTGCCAGTCACCGGGACCAGGGGACCACAGATACGCAGTATTTT	CASHRDQGTTDTQYF
.	12	TRBV28	.	TRBJ2-7	TGTGCCAGCAGTTTAAGCAGGGTCCGGCTCCTGTTC	CASSLSRVRLLF
.	16	TRBV7-2	.	TRBJ1-6	TGTGCCAGCAGCTTAGATAGTCGTACCTATAATTCACCCCTCCACTTT	CASSLDSRTYNSPLHF
.	12	TRBV28	.	TRBJ1-1	TGTGCCATTTTAAGCTGGGGGAATAAGGCTTTCTTT	CAILSWGNKAFF
TRBD1	15	TRBV5-6	.	TRBJ1-3	TGTGCCAGCAGCCGGACCGGGACAGGCAGAAACACCATATATTTT	CASSRTGTGRNTIYF
TRBD1	13	TRBV5-4	.	TRBJ2-7	TGTGCCAGCAGCTCCGGGACAGATTACGAGCAGTACTTC	CASSSGTDYEQYF
TRBD1	18	TRBV5-6	.	TRBJ2-1	TGTGCCAGCAGCCGGCGGGCCTTGCAGGGGGCTTTTTACAATGAGCAGTTCTTC	CASSRRALQGAFYNEQFF
TRBD2	17	TRBV13	many	TRBJ2-2	TGTGCCAGCAGCTTAGGAGATACTAGCGGGAGAACCGGGGAGCTGTTTTTT	CASSLGDTSGRTGELFF
TRBD1	13	TRBV5-4	.	TRBJ1-1	TGTGCCAGCAGCTTGAATGTGGACAGGGTAACTTTCTTT	CASSLNVDRVTFF
TRBD2	14	TRBV6-6	.	TRBJ2-1	TGTGCCAGCGTCGGGGGGGGAACCTACAATGAGCAGTTCTTC	CASVGGGTYNEQFF
.	16	TRBV5-5	.	TRBJ2-3	TGTGCCAGCAGCTGGGATGGTGGGGGCATTCCAGATACGCAGTATTTT	CASSWDGGGIPDTQYF
.	17	TRBV4-3	few	TRBJ2-2	TGCGCCAGCAGCCAAGAAAGAAACCCTCTTTTCGCCGGGGAGCTGTTTTTT	CASSQERNPLFAGELFF
TRBD2	13	TRBV6-5	.	TRBJ2-1	TGTGCCAGCAGTTACTCGCGAAGCGGGATCCGGTTCTTC	CASSYSRSGIRFF
TRBD2	13	TRBV12-3/TRBV12-4	.	TRBJ2-7	TGTGCCAGCAGCCGGGGGGGGCGCGGAGAGCAGTACTTC	CASSRGGRGEQYF
.	15	TRBV6-5	.	TRBJ1-5	TGTGCCAGCAGCATCTCCCGGACAGGCAATCAGCCCCAGCATTTT	CASSISRTGNQPQHF
.	14	TRBV4-2	.	TRBJ1-1	TGTGCCAGCAGCCAAGACAGGGTTAACACTGAAGCTTTCTTT	CASSQDRVNTEAFF
TRBD2	15	TRBV27	.	TRBJ2-1	TGTGCCAGCAGTATAGCGGGGGGTCCTAGGTATGAGCAGTTCTTC	CASSIAGGPRYEQFF
.	11	TRBV7-9	.	TRBJ2-5	TGTGCCAGCAGCTTCAGAGAGACCCAGTACTTC	CASSFRETQYF
TRBD1	14	TRBV9	.	TRBJ1-6	TGTGCCAGCAGCGACACAGGGGTTGGTTCACCCCTCCACTTT	CASSDTGVGSPLHF
.	18	TRBV30	few	TRBJ1-4	TGTGCCTGGAGTGATCGGGCAGGGCGTTACCAAACTAATGAAAAACTGTTTTTT	CAWSDRAGRYQTNEKLFF
.	16	TRBV5-1	.	TRBJ2-1	TGCGCCAGCAGCTTCCAAGGGGACGTTGCCTACAATGAGCAGTTCTTC	CASSFQGDVAYNEQFF
TRBD1	16	TRBV18	.	TRBJ1-1	TGTGCCAGCTCACCACCGGGCAGGGGGCGCATTGAGAAAGCTTTCTTT	CASSPPGRGRIEKAFF
.	14	TRBV19	many	TRBJ1-2	TGTGCCAGTAGTCGCAAAGTCGGGAACTATGGCTACACCTTC	CASSRKVGNYGYTF
.	14	TRBV21-1	.	TRBJ1-3	TGTGCCAGCAGCCCTAGAGAACACATAAGGACCATATATTTT	CASSPREHIRTIYF
.	15	TRBV28	once	TRBJ2-7	TGTGCCAGCAGTATGCCCGGTGGCAGAAGCTACGAGCAGTACTTC	CASSMPGGRSYEQYF
.	15	TRBV30	.	TRBJ2-6	TGTGCCTGGACCCTTGGGGGCTCTGGGGCCAACGTCCTGACTTTC	CAWTLGGSGANVLTF
TRBD2	19	TRBV5-4	.	TRBJ2-5	TGTGCCAGCAGCTTGGCCCCCCTGGCTAGCGGTGACTTTCGAGAGACCCAGTACTTC	CASSLAPLASGDFRETQYF
.	15	TRBV4-3	.	TRBJ2-1	TGCGCCAGCAGCCAAGGGAAGGTTCCCTACAATGAGCAGTTCTTC	CASSQGKVPYNEQFF
TRBD2	17	TRBV5-4	.	TRBJ2-3	TGTGCCAGCAGCTTGTTCGCGGGGACTAGCAGCGGGGATACGCAGTATTTT	CASSLFAGTSSGDTQYF
.	14	TRBV4-3	.	TRBJ1-5	TGCGCCAGCAGCCAAGACCCGTTCGTGGAGCCCCAGCATTTT	CASSQDPFVEPQHF
TRBD2	14	TRBV6-5	.	TRBJ2-7	TGTGCCAGCAGCCCAAACGGGGGGAGGTACGAGCAGTACTTC	CASSPNGGRYEQYF
TRBD2	16	TRBV7-6	.	TRBJ2-5	TGTGCCAGCAGCTGGGGGACGGGGGGTGAGAGGGAGACCCAGTACTTC	CASSWGTGGERETQYF
TRBD1	13	TRBV18	.	TRBJ2-5	TGTGCCAGCTCCCAGGGGGTGGAAGAGACCCAGTACTTC	CASSQGVEETQYF